This T cell receptor (beta chain) originates from a study of a mutant IDH1 vaccine in newly diagnosed glioma. Study-level background: Therapy received beforehand was radiotherapy, temozolomide, or both, with most patients given both.

Method: immunoSEQ multiplex PCR; TCRdb's copy keeps in-frame clones and lacks some. The sample carries about 67,000 clones, 80% to 90% recorded once. Time point of the sample: baseline, week 1 (first vaccination visit). Treatment: pre-vaccination baseline after standard-of-care therapy. The donor cohort comprised cases of new WHO grade 3 or 4 IDH1-mutant, ATRX-lost astrocytoma. Study findings and constraints: The vaccine induced immune responses, and these occurred in around 93% of patients.

Comment on this clone: As yet, its antigen is unknown.

The material sequenced was peripheral blood mononuclear cells (PBMCs), taken from a glioma patient treated with radiotherapy, temozolomide or both. This TCR derives from a woman aged 18-35 years with glioma. Some clones in this sample may be carry-over from other donors' samples.

In nucleotides, the CDR3 is TGTGCCAGCAGCGTAGGGCCCGCGCGACTAGCCAAAAACATTCAGTACTTC. Residues: CASSVGPARLAKNIQYF. This chain uses TRBV9 with TRBJ2-4; no reliable D call. The CDR3 runs to 17 residues. Germline values: CDR1 SGDLS, CDR2 YYNGEE. V was clipped by 0 bases and J by 0 bases, with 13 bases between them.